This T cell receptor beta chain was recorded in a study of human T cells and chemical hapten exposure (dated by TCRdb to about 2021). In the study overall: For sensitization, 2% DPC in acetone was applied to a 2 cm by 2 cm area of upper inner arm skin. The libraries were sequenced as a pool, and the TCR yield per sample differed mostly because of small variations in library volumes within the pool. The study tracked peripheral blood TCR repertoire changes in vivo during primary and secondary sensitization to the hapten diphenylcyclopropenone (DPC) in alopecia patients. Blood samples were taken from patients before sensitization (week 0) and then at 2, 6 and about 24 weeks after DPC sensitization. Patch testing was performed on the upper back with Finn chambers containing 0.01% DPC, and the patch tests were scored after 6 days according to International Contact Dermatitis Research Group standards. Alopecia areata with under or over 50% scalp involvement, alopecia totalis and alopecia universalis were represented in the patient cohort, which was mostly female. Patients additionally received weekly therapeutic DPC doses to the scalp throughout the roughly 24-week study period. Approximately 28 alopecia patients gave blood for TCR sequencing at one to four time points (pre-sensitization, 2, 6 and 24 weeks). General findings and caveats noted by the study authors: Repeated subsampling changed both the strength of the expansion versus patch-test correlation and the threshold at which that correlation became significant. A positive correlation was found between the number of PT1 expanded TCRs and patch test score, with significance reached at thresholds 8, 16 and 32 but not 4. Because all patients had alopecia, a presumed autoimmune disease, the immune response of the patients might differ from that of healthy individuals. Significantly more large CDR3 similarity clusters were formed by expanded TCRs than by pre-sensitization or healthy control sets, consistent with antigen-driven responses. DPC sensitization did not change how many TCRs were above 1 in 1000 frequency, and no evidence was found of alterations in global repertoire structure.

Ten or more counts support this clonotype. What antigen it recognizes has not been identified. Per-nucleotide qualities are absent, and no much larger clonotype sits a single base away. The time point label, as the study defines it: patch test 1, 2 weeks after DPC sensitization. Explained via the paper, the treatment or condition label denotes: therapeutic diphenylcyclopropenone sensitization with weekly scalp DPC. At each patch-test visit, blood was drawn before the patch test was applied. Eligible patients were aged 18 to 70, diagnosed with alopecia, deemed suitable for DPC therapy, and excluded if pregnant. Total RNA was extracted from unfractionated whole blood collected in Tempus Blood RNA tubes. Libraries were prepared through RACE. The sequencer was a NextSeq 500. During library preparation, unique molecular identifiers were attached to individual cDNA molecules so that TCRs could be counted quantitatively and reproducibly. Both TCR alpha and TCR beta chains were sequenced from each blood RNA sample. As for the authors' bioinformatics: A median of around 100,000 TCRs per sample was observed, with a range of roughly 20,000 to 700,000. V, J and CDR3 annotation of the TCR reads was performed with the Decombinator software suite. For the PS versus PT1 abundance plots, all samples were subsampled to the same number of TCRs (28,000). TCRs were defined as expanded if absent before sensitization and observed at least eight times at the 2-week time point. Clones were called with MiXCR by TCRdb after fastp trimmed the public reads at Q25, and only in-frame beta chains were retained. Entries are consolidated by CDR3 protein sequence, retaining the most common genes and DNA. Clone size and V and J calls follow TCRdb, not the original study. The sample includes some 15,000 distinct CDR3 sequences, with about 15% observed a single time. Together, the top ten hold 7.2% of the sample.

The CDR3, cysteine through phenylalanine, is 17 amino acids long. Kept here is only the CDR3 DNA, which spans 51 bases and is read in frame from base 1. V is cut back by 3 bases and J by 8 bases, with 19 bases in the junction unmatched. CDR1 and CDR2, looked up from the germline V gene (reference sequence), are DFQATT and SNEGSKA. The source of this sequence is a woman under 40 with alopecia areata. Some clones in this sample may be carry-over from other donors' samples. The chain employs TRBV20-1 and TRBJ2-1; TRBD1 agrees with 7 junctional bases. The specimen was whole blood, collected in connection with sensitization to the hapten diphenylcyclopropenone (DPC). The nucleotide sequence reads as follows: TGCAGTGCTAGTATCACAACGACAGGGCATAGGTATGATGAGCAGTTCTTC. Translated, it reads CSASITTTGHRYDEQFF.